This T cell receptor (beta chain) was observed in a study of shared clonotypes between healthy human individuals. This clone has a single count. Repertoires were generated with immunoSEQ multiplex PCR, while TCRdb's copy carries only in-frame clones and drops some. The repertoire includes more than 2,000,000 clones, more than 80% of them detected once, and over 0.12% sits in the top ten. The V and J ends lost 5 bases and 4 bases respectively, with 23 bases between them. From germline, CDR1 is PRHDT and CDR2 FYEKMQ (reference sequence). The CDR3 runs to 17 residues. The sequenced sample consisted of naive CD4+ T cells sorted from blood. Subset reported: CD45RA+ positively selected. The sequence came from a man between 18 and 29 years old in good health. The V and J genes are TRBV13 and TRBJ1-2; D not resolved. CDR3 in amino acids: CASSPGSGVVSPYGYTF. The CDR3 nucleotides are TGTGCCAGCAGCCCAGGAAGCGGAGTGGTATCCCCCTATGGCTACACCTTC.